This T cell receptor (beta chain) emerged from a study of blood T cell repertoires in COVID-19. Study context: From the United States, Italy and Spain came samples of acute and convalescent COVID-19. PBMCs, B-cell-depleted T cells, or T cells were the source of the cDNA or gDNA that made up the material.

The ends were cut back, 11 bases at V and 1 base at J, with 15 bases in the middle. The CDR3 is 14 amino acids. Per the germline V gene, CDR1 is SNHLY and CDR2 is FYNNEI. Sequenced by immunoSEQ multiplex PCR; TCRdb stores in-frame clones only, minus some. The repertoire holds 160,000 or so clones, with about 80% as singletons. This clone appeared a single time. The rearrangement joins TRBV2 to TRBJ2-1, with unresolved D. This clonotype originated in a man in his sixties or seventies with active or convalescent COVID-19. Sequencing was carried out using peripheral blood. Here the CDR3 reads CAVAQRPSYNEQFF. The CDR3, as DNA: TGTGCCGTAGCCCAGCGACCATCCTACAATGAGCAGTTCTTC. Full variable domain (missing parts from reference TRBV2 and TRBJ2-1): EPEVTQTPSHQVTQMGQEVILRCVPISNHLYFYWYRQILGQKVEFLVSFYNNEISEKSEIFDDQFSVERPDGSNFTLKIRSTKLEDSAMYFCAVAQRPSYNEQFFGPGTRLTVL.